This is a list of T cell receptor beta chains from one sample in a study of cytomegalovirus exposure and HLA in healthy donors. The method was immunoSEQ multiplex PCR; TCRdb's version includes in-frame clones alone and lacks a portion of them. The table has about 150,000 clones, about 72% seen once. The sequenced sample consisted of PBMCs. These receptors were taken from a man in his forties in good health and CMV-seronegative. Both conserved end residues are part of each CDR3. The D gene is left open where the match is weak. Size values are once, few and many counts, or a class for expanded clones, and some rows have none.

abundance	v_gene	d_gene	j_gene	CDR3aa	CDR3nt
few	TRBV19	TRBD1	TRBJ2-5	CASSNRGRVVQETQYF	TGTGCCAGTAGTAACAGGGGGCGCGTTGTCCAAGAGACCCAGTACTTC
.	TRBV6-5	.	TRBJ2-2	CASSKTDANTGELFF	TGTGCCAGCAGTAAGACAGACGCGAACACCGGGGAGCTGTTTTTT
once	TRBV2	.	TRBJ2-7	CASSELGGPGTNYEQYF	TGTGCCAGCAGTGAATTGGGGGGGCCGGGGACAAACTACGAGCAGTACTTC
.	TRBV19	TRBD1	TRBJ1-1	CASSISDRGNTEAFF	TGTGCCAGTAGTATAAGCGACAGGGGGAACACTGAAGCTTTCTTT
.	TRBV6-5	TRBD2	TRBJ2-1	CASSYLAGGSNEQFF	TGTGCCAGCAGTTACCTAGCGGGGGGGAGCAATGAGCAGTTCTTC
.	TRBV28	.	TRBJ2-7	CASRCCPTSGSYEQYF	TGTGCCAGCAGGTGTTGCCCCACTTCAGGATCCTACGAGCAGTACTTC
.	TRBV27	TRBD1	TRBJ2-3	CASSWGTGPDTQYF	TGTGCCAGCAGTTGGGGGACAGGGCCAGATACGCAGTATTTT
.	TRBV27	.	TRBJ2-5	CASSFYGAVQETQYF	TGTGCCAGCAGTTTTTATGGGGCAGTCCAAGAGACCCAGTACTTC
.	TRBV10-3	TRBD2	TRBJ2-2	CAIAAGGDTGELFF	TGTGCCATCGCGGCGGGAGGGGACACCGGGGAGCTGTTTTTT
few	TRBV5-1	.	TRBJ2-3	CASSLDTGSTDTQYF	TGCGCCAGCAGCTTGGACACGGGTAGCACAGATACGCAGTATTTT
.	TRBV27	TRBD2	TRBJ2-7	CASSLSPRGDYEQYF	TGTGCCAGCAGTTTATCGCCCCGGGGGGACTACGAGCAGTACTTC
.	TRBV19	TRBD2	TRBJ2-5	CASSPTSGRTETQYF	TGTGCCAGTAGCCCGACTAGCGGGAGGACGGAGACCCAGTACTTC
.	TRBV2	TRBD1	TRBJ1-2	CASSPDRGQSNGYTF	TGTGCCAGCAGTCCTGACAGGGGGCAGTCAAATGGCTACACCTTC
once	TRBV5-5	.	TRBJ2-3	CASSFLTGPPTDTQYF	TGTGCCAGCAGCTTCCTAACAGGGCCACCCACAGATACGCAGTATTTT
.	TRBV28	.	TRBJ1-1	CASIPPGRVTEAFF	TGTGCCAGCATACCCCCCGGCAGGGTGACTGAAGCTTTCTTT
.	TRBV4-1	.	TRBJ1-3	CASSSGAGIRGNTIYF	TGCGCCAGCAGCTCTGGGGCAGGCATTAGAGGAAACACCATATATTTT
.	TRBV6-5	TRBD1	TRBJ1-4	CASSYNRGGEKLFF	TGTGCCAGCAGTTACAACAGGGGTGGCGAAAAACTGTTTTTT
.	TRBV7-6	.	TRBJ2-6	CASSLVPGSSGANVLTF	TGTGCCAGCAGCTTAGTCCCCGGGTCCTCTGGGGCCAACGTCCTGACTTTC
.	TRBV10-3	TRBD2	TRBJ2-2	CATSNRGGASDTGELFF	TGTGCCACTAGCAATCGCGGGGGGGCCTCTGACACCGGGGAGCTGTTTTTT
.	TRBV5-4	TRBD1	TRBJ1-2	CASSWTGKSYGYTF	TGTGCCAGCAGCTGGACAGGGAAGTCCTATGGCTACACCTTC
.	TRBV4-1	TRBD2	TRBJ2-7	CASSQGRGDREQYF	TGCGCCAGCAGCCAGGGCCGGGGGGATCGAGAGCAGTACTTC
once	TRBV2	TRBD1	TRBJ2-7	CASSLGQGVYEQYF	TGTGCCAGCAGTCTAGGACAGGGGGTCTACGAGCAGTACTTC
.	TRBV6-6	.	TRBJ2-2	CASSQGPGELFF	TGTGCCAGCAGCCAGGGGCCCGGGGAGCTGTTTTTT
.	TRBV10-3	TRBD1	TRBJ1-1	CAISSTGGWGNTEAFF	TGTGCCATCAGTTCAACAGGGGGCTGGGGGAACACTGAAGCTTTCTTT
once	TRBV6-6	TRBD2	TRBJ2-2	CASSYNPRGAGELFF	TGTGCCAGCAGCTATAACCCACGGGGGGCCGGGGAGCTGTTTTTT
.	TRBV6-5	TRBD1	TRBJ1-2	CASSYFRGPLWGYTF	TGTGCCAGCAGTTACTTCAGGGGGCCCCTTTGGGGCTACACCTTC